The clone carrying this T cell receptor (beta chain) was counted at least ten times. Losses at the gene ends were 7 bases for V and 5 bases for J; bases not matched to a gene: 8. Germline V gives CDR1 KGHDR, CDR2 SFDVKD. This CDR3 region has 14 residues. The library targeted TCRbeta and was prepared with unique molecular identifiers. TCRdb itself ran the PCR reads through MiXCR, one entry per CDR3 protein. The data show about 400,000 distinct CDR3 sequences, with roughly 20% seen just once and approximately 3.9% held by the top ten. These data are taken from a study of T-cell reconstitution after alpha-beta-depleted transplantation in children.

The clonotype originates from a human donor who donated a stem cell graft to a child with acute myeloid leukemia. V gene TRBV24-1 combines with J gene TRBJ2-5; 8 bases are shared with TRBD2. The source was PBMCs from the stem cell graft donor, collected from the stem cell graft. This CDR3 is CATRSGGLGETQYF. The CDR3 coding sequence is TGTGCCACCAGATCGGGAGGGCTGGGGGAGACCCAGTACTTC.